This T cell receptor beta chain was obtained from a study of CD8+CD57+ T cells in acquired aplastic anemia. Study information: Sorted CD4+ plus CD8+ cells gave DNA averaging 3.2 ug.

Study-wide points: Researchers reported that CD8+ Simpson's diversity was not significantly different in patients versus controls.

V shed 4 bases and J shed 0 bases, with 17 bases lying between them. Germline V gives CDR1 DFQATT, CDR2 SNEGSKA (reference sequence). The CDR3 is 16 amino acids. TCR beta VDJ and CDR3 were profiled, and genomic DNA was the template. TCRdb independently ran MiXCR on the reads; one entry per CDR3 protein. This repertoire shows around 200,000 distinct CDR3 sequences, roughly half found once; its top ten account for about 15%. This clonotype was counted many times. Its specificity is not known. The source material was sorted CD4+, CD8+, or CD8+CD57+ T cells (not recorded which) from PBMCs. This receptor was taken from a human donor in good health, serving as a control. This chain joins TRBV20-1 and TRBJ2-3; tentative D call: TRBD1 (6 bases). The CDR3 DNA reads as TGCAGTGCTATCGCCCAGGGGTCCGCTAGCACAGATACGCAGTATTTT. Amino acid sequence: CSAIAQGSASTDTQYF.